The present T cell receptor beta chain was sequenced within a study of breast tumors, draining lymph nodes, adjacent tissues. Study outcomes and limitations: Tumor TCR diversity was below lymph nodes but above nontumor tissue. Data fit most tumor T cells coming from lymph node, expanding in tumor. That most tumor T cells come from lymph nodes remained unproven. Tumor and nontumor repertoires were significantly more similar in luminal-like than in basal-like breast cancer.

Germline CDR1 and CDR2: DFQATT and SNEGSKA (reference sequence). The CDR3 has 14 residues. With V trimmed by 1 base and J by 6 bases, 9 bases remained unmatched. From the multiplex PCR reads, TCRdb called clonotypes with MiXCR, one entry per CDR3 protein. The sample contains approximately 280,000 distinct CDR3 sequences, 30% to 35% of which appear only once. The lymph nodes were axillary draining lymph nodes from breast cancer patients. About this clonotype: Its antigen is unknown.

The chain carries TRBV20-1 and TRBJ2-7; TRBD2 agrees at 7 bases. The source is a female donor with breast cancer. Some clones in this sample may be carry-over from other donors' samples. Material: axillary lymph node tissue. Here the CDR3 DNA reads TGCAGTGCTAGAGCGGGAGGCAGGGTCTCCGAGCAGTACTTC. Its translation is CSARAGGRVSEQYF.